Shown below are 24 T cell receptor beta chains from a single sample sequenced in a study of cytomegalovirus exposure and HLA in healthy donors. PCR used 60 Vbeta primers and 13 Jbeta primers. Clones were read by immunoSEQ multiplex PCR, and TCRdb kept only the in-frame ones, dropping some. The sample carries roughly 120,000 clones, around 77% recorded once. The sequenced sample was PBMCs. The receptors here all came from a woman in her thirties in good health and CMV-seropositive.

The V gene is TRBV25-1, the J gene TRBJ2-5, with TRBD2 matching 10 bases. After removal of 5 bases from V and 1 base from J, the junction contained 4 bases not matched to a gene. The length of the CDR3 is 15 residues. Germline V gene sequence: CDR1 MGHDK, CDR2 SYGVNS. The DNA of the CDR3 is TGTGCCAGCAGTTCAGCGGGAGGGTTCCAAGAGACCCAGTACTTC. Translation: CASSSAGGFQETQYF.

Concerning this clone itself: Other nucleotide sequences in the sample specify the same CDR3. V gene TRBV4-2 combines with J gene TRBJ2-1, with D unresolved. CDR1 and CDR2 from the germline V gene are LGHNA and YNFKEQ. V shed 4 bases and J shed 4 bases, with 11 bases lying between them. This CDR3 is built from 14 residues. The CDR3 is CASSPRPFYNEQFF. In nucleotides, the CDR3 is TGTGCCAGCAGCCCCAGGCCCTTTTACAATGAGCAGTTCTTC.

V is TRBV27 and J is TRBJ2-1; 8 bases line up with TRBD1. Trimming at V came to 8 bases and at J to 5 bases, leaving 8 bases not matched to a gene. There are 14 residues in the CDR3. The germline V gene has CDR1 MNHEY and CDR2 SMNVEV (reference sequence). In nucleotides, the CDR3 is TGTGCCAGCTCGGCTCAGGGGGCCGACAATGAGCAGTTCTTC. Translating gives CASSAQGADNEQFF.

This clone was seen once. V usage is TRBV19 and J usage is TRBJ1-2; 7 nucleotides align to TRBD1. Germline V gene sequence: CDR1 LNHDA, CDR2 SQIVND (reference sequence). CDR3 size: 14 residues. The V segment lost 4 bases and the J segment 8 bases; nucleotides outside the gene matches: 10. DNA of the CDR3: TGTGCCAGTAGTACCCGACAGGGTGGCCCCGGCTACACCTTC. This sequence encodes CASSTRQGGPGYTF.

Written as DNA, the CDR3 is TGCGCCAGCAGCCAAGACCCTAGCGGGGGATACAATGAGCAGTTCTTC. Protein sequence: CASSQDPSGGYNEQFF. J is TRBJ2-1 and V is TRBV4-1; 10 nucleotides agree with TRBD2. Per the germline V gene, CDR1 is MGHRA and CDR2 is YSYEKL. V was pared by 0 bases and J by 4 bases, with 3 bases of the junction left unmatched. There are 16 residues in the CDR3.

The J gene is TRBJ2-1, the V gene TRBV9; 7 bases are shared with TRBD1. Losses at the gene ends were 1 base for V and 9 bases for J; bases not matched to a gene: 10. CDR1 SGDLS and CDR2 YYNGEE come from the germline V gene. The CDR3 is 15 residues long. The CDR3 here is CASSVFETGYGEQFF. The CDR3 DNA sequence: TGTGCCAGCAGCGTATTTGAGACAGGGTACGGTGAGCAGTTCTTC.

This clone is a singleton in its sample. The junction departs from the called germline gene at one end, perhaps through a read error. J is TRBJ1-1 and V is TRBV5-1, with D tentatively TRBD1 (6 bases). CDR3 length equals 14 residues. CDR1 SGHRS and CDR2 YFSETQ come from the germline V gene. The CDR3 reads CASILGRQALEAFF. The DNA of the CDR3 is TGCGCCAGCATCTTGGGGCGACAGGCCCTTGAAGCTTTCTTT.

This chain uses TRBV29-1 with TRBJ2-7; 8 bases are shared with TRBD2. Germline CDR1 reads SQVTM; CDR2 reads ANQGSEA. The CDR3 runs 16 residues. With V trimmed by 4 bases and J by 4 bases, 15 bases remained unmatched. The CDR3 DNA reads TGCAGCGTTGTTGGGGGGCGCGGGGGGAACATTTACGAGCAGTACTTC. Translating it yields CSVVGGRGGNIYEQYF.

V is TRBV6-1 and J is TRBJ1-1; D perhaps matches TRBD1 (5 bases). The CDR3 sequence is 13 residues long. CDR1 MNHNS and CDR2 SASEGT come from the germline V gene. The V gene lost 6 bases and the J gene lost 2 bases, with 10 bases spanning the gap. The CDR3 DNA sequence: TGTGCCAGCAGCCTCAGGGAAAACACTGAAGCTTTCTTT. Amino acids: CASSLRENTEAFF.

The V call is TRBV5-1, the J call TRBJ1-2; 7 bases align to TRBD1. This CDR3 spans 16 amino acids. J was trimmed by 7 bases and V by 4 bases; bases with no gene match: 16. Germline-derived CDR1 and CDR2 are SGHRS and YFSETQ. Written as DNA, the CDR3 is TGCGCCAGCAGCGTAGACAGGGATGGTTGGTTGTCTGGCTACACCTTC. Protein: CASSVDRDGWLSGYTF.

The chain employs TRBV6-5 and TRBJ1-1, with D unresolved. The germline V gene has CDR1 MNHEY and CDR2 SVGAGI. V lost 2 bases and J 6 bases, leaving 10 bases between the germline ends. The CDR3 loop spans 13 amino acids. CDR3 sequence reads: CASSYGPGAEAFF. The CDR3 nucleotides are TGTGCCAGCAGTTACGGGCCTGGCGCTGAAGCTTTCTTT.

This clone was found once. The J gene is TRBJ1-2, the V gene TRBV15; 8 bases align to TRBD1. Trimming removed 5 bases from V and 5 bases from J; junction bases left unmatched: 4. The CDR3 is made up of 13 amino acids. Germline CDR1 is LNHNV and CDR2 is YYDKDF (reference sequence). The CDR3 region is CATSPTGGYGYTF. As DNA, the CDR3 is TGTGCCACCAGCCCTACAGGGGGGTATGGCTACACCTTC.

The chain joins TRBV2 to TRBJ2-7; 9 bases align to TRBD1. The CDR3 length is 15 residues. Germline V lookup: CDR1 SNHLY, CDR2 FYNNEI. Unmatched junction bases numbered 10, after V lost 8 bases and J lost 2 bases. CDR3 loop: CASRGRTGVPYEQYF. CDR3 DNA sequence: TGTGCCAGCCGTGGCCGGACAGGGGTCCCCTACGAGCAGTACTTC.

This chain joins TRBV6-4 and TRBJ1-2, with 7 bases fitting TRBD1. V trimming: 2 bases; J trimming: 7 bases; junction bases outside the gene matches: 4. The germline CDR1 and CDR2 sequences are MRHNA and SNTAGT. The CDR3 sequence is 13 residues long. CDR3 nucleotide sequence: TGTGCCAGCAGTGACACAGGGGAAACTGGCTACACCTTC. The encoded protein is CASSDTGETGYTF.

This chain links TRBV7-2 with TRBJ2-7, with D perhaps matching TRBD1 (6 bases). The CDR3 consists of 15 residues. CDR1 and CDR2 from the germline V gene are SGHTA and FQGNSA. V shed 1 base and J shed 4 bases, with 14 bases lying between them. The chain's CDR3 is CASSLEGVGGYEQYF. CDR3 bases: TGTGCCAGCAGCTTAGAGGGGGTCGGTGGGTACGAGCAGTACTTC.

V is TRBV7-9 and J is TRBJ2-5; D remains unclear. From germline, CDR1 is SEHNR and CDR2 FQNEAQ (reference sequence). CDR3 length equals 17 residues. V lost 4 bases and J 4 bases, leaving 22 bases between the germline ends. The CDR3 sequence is CASSSFVTGLRGETQYF. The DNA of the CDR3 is TGTGCCAGCAGCTCCTTCGTCACTGGCTTGAGAGGAGAGACCCAGTACTTC. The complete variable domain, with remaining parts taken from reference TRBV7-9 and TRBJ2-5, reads DTGVSQNPRHKITKRGQNVTFRCDPISEHNRLYWYRQTLGQGPEFLTYFQNEAQLEKSRLLSDRFSAERPKGSFSTLEIQRTEQGDSAMYLCASSSFVTGLRGETQYFGPGTRLLVL.

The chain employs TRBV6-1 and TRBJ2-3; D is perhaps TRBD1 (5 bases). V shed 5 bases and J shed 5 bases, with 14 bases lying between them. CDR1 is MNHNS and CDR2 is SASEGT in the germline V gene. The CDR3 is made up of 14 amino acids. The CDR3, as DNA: TGTGCCAGCAGTCAGTCAGGGATTTTAGATACGCAGTATTTT. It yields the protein CASSQSGILDTQYF.

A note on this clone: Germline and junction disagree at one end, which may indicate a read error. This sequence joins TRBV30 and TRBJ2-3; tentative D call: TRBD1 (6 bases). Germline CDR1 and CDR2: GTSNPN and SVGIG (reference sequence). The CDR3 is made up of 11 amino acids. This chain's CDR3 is CAGAGLDTQYF. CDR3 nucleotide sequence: TGCGCAGGGGCAGGGTTAGATACGCAGTATTTT.

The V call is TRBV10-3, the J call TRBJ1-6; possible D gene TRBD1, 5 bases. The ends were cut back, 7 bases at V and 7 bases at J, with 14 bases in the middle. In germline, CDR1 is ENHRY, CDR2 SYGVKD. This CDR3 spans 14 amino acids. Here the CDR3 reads CAIKSRESNSPLHF. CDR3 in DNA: TGTGCCATCAAGTCCAGGGAATCGAATTCACCCCTCCACTTT.

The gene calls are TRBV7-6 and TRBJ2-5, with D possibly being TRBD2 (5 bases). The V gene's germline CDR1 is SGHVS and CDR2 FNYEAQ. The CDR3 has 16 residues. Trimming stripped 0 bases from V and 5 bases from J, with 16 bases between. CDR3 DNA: TGTGCCAGCAGCTTAGCGAGCCCTAGCATTTACGAGACCCAGTACTTC. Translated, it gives CASSLASPSIYETQYF.

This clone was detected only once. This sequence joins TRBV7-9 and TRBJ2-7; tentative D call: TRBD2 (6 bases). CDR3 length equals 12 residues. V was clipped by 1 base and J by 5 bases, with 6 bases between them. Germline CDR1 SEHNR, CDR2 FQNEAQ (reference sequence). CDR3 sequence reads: CASSLGGDEQYF. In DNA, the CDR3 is TGTGCCAGCAGCTTAGGGGGGGACGAGCAGTACTTC.

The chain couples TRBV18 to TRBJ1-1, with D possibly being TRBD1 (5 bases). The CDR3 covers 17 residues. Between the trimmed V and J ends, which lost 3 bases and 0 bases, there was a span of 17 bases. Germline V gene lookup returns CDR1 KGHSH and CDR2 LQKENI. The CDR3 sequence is CASSPRAGSNMNTEAFF. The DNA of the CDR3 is TGTGCCAGCTCACCTCGGGCAGGGTCGAACATGAACACTGAAGCTTTCTTT.

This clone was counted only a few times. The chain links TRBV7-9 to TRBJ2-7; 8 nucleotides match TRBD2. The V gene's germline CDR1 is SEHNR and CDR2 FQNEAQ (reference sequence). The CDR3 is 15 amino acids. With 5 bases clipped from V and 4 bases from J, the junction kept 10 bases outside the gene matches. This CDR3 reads CASSPRDSGIYEQYF. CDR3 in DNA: TGTGCCAGCAGCCCCAGGGATAGCGGGATATACGAGCAGTACTTC.

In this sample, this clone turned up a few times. In DNA form, the CDR3 reads TGTGCCAGCCTCTTCCGGGGCTATGGCTACACCTTC. It specifies CASLFRGYGYTF. The genes are TRBV2 and TRBJ1-2; D uncertain. This CDR3 has 12 residues. CDR1 is SNHLY and CDR2 is FYNNEI in the germline V gene. Between the trimmed V and J ends, which lost 8 bases and 4 bases, there was a span of 11 bases.